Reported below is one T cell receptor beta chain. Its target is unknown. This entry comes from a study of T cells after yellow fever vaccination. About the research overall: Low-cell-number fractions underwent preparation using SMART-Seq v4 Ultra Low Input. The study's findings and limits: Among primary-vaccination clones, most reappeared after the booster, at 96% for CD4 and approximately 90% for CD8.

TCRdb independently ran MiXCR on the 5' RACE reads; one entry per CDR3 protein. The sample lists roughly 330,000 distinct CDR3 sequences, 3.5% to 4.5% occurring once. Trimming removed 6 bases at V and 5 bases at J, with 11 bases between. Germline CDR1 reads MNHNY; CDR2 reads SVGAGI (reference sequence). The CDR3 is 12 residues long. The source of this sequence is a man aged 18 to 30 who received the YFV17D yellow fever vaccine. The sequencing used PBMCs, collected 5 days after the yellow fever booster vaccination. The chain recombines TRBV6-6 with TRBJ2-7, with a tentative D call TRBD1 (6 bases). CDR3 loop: CASRVQGDEQYV. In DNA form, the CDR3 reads TGTGCCAGCAGGGTACAGGGTGACGAGCAGTACGTC.